The rows below give T cell receptor beta chains drawn from one sample of a study of T-cell reconstitution after alpha-beta-depleted transplantation in children. TCRdb re-derived calls from the PCR reads in MiXCR, one entry per CDR3 protein. The sample shows 440,000 or so distinct CDR3 sequences, around 9.9% of them seen only once. The sequencing used PBMCs from the stem cell graft donor, collected from the stem cell graft. All receptors derive from a human donor who donated a stem cell graft to a child with acute myeloid leukemia. Both conserved end residues are part of each CDR3. Each record gives: clone size, J gene, V gene, D gene, CDR3 DNA, CDR3 protein. D genes are given only for firm matches. Size values are once, few and many counts, or a class for expanded clones, and some rows have none.

clone_size: few
j_call: TRBJ2-1
v_call: TRBV5-1
d_call: .
cdr3_nt: TGCGCCAGCAGCTTGTTTTCTCGGGATTCCTACAATGAGCAGTTCTTC
cdr3_aa: CASSLFSRDSYNEQFF

clone_size: many
j_call: TRBJ1-1
v_call: TRBV10-3
d_call: .
cdr3_nt: TGTGCCATCAGTGAGTCCCTAGGAATGAACACTGAAGCTTTCTTT
cdr3_aa: CAISESLGMNTEAFF

clone_size: .
j_call: TRBJ2-3
v_call: TRBV12-3/TRBV12-4
d_call: TRBD2
cdr3_nt: TGTGCCAGCAGTATAGATAGCGGGCGGAGAGATACGCAGTATTTT
cdr3_aa: CASSIDSGRRDTQYF

clone_size: few
j_call: TRBJ1-1
v_call: TRBV16
d_call: TRBD1
cdr3_nt: TGTGCCAGCAGCCAATCAGCGGGACAGGGGAACACTGAAGCTTTCTTT
cdr3_aa: CASSQSAGQGNTEAFF

clone_size: .
j_call: TRBJ2-7
v_call: TRBV6-2/TRBV6-3
d_call: .
cdr3_nt: TGTGCCAGCAGCCGGGACACAATGGGGGGCTACGAGCAGTACTTC
cdr3_aa: CASSRDTMGGYEQYF

clone_size: few
j_call: TRBJ2-7
v_call: TRBV29-1
d_call: .
cdr3_nt: TGCAGCGTGAAGCTGGGAGCAGCCTACGAGCAGTACTTC
cdr3_aa: CSVKLGAAYEQYF

clone_size: .
j_call: TRBJ2-3
v_call: TRBV10-3
d_call: .
cdr3_nt: TGTGCCATCAGGACCGAGGGGAACACAGATACGCAGTATTTT
cdr3_aa: CAIRTEGNTDTQYF

clone_size: many
j_call: TRBJ1-1
v_call: TRBV29-1
d_call: .
cdr3_nt: TGCAGCGTTAGCGGGACCCAGGCTATGAACACTGAAGCTTTCTTT
cdr3_aa: CSVSGTQAMNTEAFF

clone_size: .
j_call: TRBJ1-6
v_call: TRBV6-1
d_call: .
cdr3_nt: TGTGCCAGCACGCGGGAGAATAATTCACCCCTCCACTTT
cdr3_aa: CASTRENNSPLHF

clone_size: .
j_call: TRBJ2-3
v_call: TRBV4-3
d_call: TRBD2
cdr3_nt: TGCGCCAGTACACTAGCGGGACACACAGATACGCAGTATTTT
cdr3_aa: CASTLAGHTDTQYF

clone_size: few
j_call: TRBJ2-3
v_call: TRBV29-1
d_call: .
cdr3_nt: TGCAGCGTCATCACCCTCCCGACCGAGCCCCAGTATTTT
cdr3_aa: CSVITLPTEPQYF

clone_size: .
j_call: TRBJ1-2
v_call: TRBV9
d_call: .
cdr3_nt: TGTGCCAGCAGCGTGGGAGGAGTGGGTGGCTACACCTTC
cdr3_aa: CASSVGGVGGYTF

clone_size: .
j_call: TRBJ2-1
v_call: TRBV10-3
d_call: TRBD2
cdr3_nt: TGTGCCATCACCGAGGGACTAGCGGCAGGCAATGAGCAGTTCTTC
cdr3_aa: CAITEGLAAGNEQFF

clone_size: .
j_call: TRBJ2-4
v_call: TRBV5-1
d_call: .
cdr3_nt: TGCGCCAGCAGCTACGGGACAGCCAAAAACATTCAGTACTTC
cdr3_aa: CASSYGTAKNIQYF

clone_size: .
j_call: TRBJ1-5
v_call: TRBV20-1
d_call: TRBD1
cdr3_nt: TGCAGTGCTGCCCCCGGGACAGCGTACAATCAGCCCCAGCATTTT
cdr3_aa: CSAAPGTAYNQPQHF

clone_size: few
j_call: TRBJ1-5
v_call: TRBV5-1
d_call: .
cdr3_nt: TGCGCCAGCAGCTTGGCCCCCGGGACGGGGGAACAGCCCCAGCATTTT
cdr3_aa: CASSLAPGTGEQPQHF

clone_size: .
j_call: TRBJ2-7
v_call: TRBV7-2
d_call: .
cdr3_nt: TGTGCCAGCAGCTTCGGACGGGACTACGAGCAGTACTTC
cdr3_aa: CASSFGRDYEQYF

clone_size: many
j_call: TRBJ2-5
v_call: TRBV21-1
d_call: .
cdr3_nt: TGTGCCAGCAGCCCGGGACTAGCGGGAGATCAAGAGACCCAGTACTTC
cdr3_aa: CASSPGLAGDQETQYF

clone_size: many
j_call: TRBJ2-3
v_call: TRBV5-1
d_call: .
cdr3_nt: TGCGCCAGCAGCCCTGACAAGATCACAGATACGCAGTATTTT
cdr3_aa: CASSPDKITDTQYF

clone_size: many
j_call: TRBJ2-1
v_call: TRBV5-5
d_call: TRBD2
cdr3_nt: TGTGCCAGCAGCTTAAGTGCGGGGGGCAATGAGCAGTTCTTC
cdr3_aa: CASSLSAGGNEQFF

clone_size: .
j_call: TRBJ2-4
v_call: TRBV7-2
d_call: .
cdr3_nt: TGTGCCAGCAGCCTCCGGCAGGGGGGCGACATTCAGTACTTC
cdr3_aa: CASSLRQGGDIQYF

clone_size: .
j_call: TRBJ2-7
v_call: TRBV11-3
d_call: .
cdr3_nt: TGTGCCAGCAGCTTAGGAATCGGGACTGCAGCCTACGAGCAGTACTTC
cdr3_aa: CASSLGIGTAAYEQYF

clone_size: few
j_call: TRBJ1-3
v_call: TRBV10-3
d_call: TRBD1
cdr3_nt: TGTGCCATCAGTGAGAGAGACAGGGCTGGAAACACCATATATTTT
cdr3_aa: CAISERDRAGNTIYF

clone_size: many
j_call: TRBJ2-5
v_call: TRBV11-2
d_call: TRBD1
cdr3_nt: TGTGCCAGCAGCAAACAGGGGTCGGCGGAGACCCAGTACTTC
cdr3_aa: CASSKQGSAETQYF

clone_size: .
j_call: TRBJ2-3
v_call: TRBV27
d_call: .
cdr3_nt: TGTGCCAGCAGCCGGGGAGTAGGGCGCACAGATACGCAGTATTTT
cdr3_aa: CASSRGVGRTDTQYF

clone_size: few
j_call: TRBJ2-1
v_call: TRBV3-1
d_call: .
cdr3_nt: TGTGCCAGCAGTCGGCAACGGGCCCCACTCTCCTACAATGAGCAGTTCTTC
cdr3_aa: CASSRQRAPLSYNEQFF

clone_size: many
j_call: TRBJ2-1
v_call: TRBV2
d_call: TRBD1
cdr3_nt: TGTGCCAGCAGGACAGGGAGCTCCTACAATGAGCAGTTCTTC
cdr3_aa: CASRTGSSYNEQFF

clone_size: .
j_call: TRBJ2-2
v_call: TRBV20-1
d_call: TRBD1
cdr3_nt: TGCAGTGCTAGAGCGGTGGCAGGGGGTGACACCGGGGAGCTGTTTTTT
cdr3_aa: CSARAVAGGDTGELFF

clone_size: .
j_call: TRBJ2-5
v_call: TRBV3-1
d_call: .
cdr3_nt: TGTGCCAGCAGCCCCGCCATCCCCGGCAGGGAAAAAGGAGAGACCCAGTACTTC
cdr3_aa: CASSPAIPGREKGETQYF

clone_size: .
j_call: TRBJ1-5
v_call: TRBV2
d_call: .
cdr3_nt: TGTGCCAGCAGTTCGGAGCAGTTTAGCAATCAGCCCCAGCATTTT
cdr3_aa: CASSSEQFSNQPQHF

clone_size: few
j_call: TRBJ2-1
v_call: TRBV7-9
d_call: TRBD1
cdr3_nt: TGTGCCAGCAGCCCGAGGACAGGGCGGGTCAATGAGCAGTTCTTC
cdr3_aa: CASSPRTGRVNEQFF

clone_size: .
j_call: TRBJ2-3
v_call: TRBV20-1
d_call: .
cdr3_nt: TGCAGTGCTACCCGTCGACAGGGCACAGATACGCAGTATTTT
cdr3_aa: CSATRRQGTDTQYF

clone_size: .
j_call: TRBJ1-2
v_call: TRBV5-6
d_call: .
cdr3_nt: TGTGCCAGCAGCTTGCAGCGAGGGCAAGGCTACACCTTC
cdr3_aa: CASSLQRGQGYTF

clone_size: .
j_call: TRBJ2-2
v_call: TRBV29-1
d_call: .
cdr3_nt: TGCAGCGTGGTGACAGCGAACACCGGGGAGCTGTTTTTT
cdr3_aa: CSVVTANTGELFF

clone_size: .
j_call: TRBJ2-1
v_call: TRBV10-3
d_call: TRBD2
cdr3_nt: TGTGCCATCAGTGAGGGCACCGGGAGGTCCGGGAGCAATGAGCAGTTCTTC
cdr3_aa: CAISEGTGRSGSNEQFF

clone_size: few
j_call: TRBJ2-3
v_call: TRBV5-5
d_call: .
cdr3_nt: TGTGCCAGCAGCTTCAGAGAGACCTTCCTTTCTGATACGCAGTATTTT
cdr3_aa: CASSFRETFLSDTQYF

clone_size: few
j_call: TRBJ2-1
v_call: TRBV12-3/TRBV12-4
d_call: TRBD2
cdr3_nt: TGTGCCAGCAGTTTGACTAGCGGGGGATACTACAATGAGCAGTTCTTC
cdr3_aa: CASSLTSGGYYNEQFF

clone_size: many
j_call: TRBJ1-3
v_call: TRBV29-1
d_call: TRBD1
cdr3_nt: TGCAGCGTTGGACTTTTAGACAGGGCTGGAAACACCATATATTTT
cdr3_aa: CSVGLLDRAGNTIYF

clone_size: few
j_call: TRBJ2-3
v_call: TRBV20-1
d_call: .
cdr3_nt: TGCAGTGCGAACGGATGGGGAGTTAGCACAGATACGCAGTATTTT
cdr3_aa: CSANGWGVSTDTQYF

clone_size: few
j_call: TRBJ2-3
v_call: TRBV11-2
d_call: TRBD2
cdr3_nt: TGTGCCAGCAGCTCGGGACTAGCGGGACTTCCCCGTCTCACAGATACGCAGTATTTT
cdr3_aa: CASSSGLAGLPRLTDTQYF

clone_size: few
j_call: TRBJ2-1
v_call: TRBV11-2
d_call: .
cdr3_nt: TGTGCCAGCAGCTTAAAGTGGGGCCACGTGGCGGCCTCCTACAATGAGCAGTTCTTC
cdr3_aa: CASSLKWGHVAASYNEQFF

clone_size: .
j_call: TRBJ1-4
v_call: TRBV7-8
d_call: .
cdr3_nt: TGTGCCAGCAGTGCGCAGGGGAGCAGTGAAAAACTGTTTTTT
cdr3_aa: CASSAQGSSEKLFF

clone_size: few
j_call: TRBJ2-5
v_call: TRBV5-1
d_call: TRBD2
cdr3_nt: TGCGCCAGCAGCCCTGGCGGACTAGACCGGCCTATACAGCACTTC
cdr3_aa: CASSPGGLDRPIQHF

clone_size: many
j_call: TRBJ2-3
v_call: TRBV7-2
d_call: .
cdr3_nt: TGTGCCAGCAGCTACACAGGTTTCTCTAGCACAGATACGCAGTATTTT
cdr3_aa: CASSYTGFSSTDTQYF

clone_size: many
j_call: TRBJ2-7
v_call: TRBV29-1
d_call: TRBD2
cdr3_nt: TGCAGCGTTGGAGCAGGGAGGGGGCAGTACTTC
cdr3_aa: CSVGAGRGQYF

clone_size: few
j_call: TRBJ2-7
v_call: TRBV20-1
d_call: .
cdr3_nt: TGCAGTGCTATCCCGGCAGACCGCCCCTACGAGCAGTACTTC
cdr3_aa: CSAIPADRPYEQYF

clone_size: few
j_call: TRBJ2-2
v_call: TRBV24-1
d_call: .
cdr3_nt: TGTGCCAAGGACACTCACACCGGGGAGCTGTTTTTT
cdr3_aa: CAKDTHTGELFF